A single sample gave rise to the 9 T cell receptor beta chains below, sequenced in a study of T-cell reconstitution after alpha-beta-depleted transplantation in children. Unique molecular identifiers were incorporated into the prepared TCRbeta library. Each CDR3 protein gets one entry after TCRdb re-called the PCR reads with MiXCR. The sample contains some 110,000 distinct CDR3 sequences, under 13% of which appear only once. Sequenced here: PBMCs, sampled before TCRalphabeta/CD19-depleted stem cell transplant. These receptors were obtained from a boy aged 2 to 10 with acute lymphoblastic leukemia, due to receive a stem cell transplant.

This clonotype was counted between two and nine times. The chain couples TRBV4-1 to TRBJ2-1, with TRBD2 as a possible D gene (5 bases). This CDR3 comprises 14 residues. Germline V gives CDR1 MGHRA, CDR2 YSYEKL. V lost 0 bases to trimming and J lost 8 bases, with 11 bases between them. The CDR3 region is CASSQDGDEDEQFF. The CDR3 DNA reads TGCGCCAGCAGCCAAGACGGGGATGAAGATGAGCAGTTCTTC.

This clonotype was counted a few times. This chain uses TRBV27 with TRBJ2-4; no clear D. V dropped 6 bases and J dropped 0 bases, with 15 bases sitting between them. This CDR3 is 16 amino acids long. Germline V CDR1 and CDR2: MNHEY, SMNVEV (reference sequence). The CDR3 region has the DNA TGTGCCAGCAGCTCCCGAGGAGCTCTAGCCAAAAACATTCAGTACTTC. As protein: CASSSRGALAKNIQYF.

A few counts support this clonotype. The rearrangement links TRBV3-1 to TRBJ2-5, with TRBD1 matching over 8 bases. J gave up 3 bases and V 0 bases, and 0 bases lay outside the gene matches. This CDR3 has 14 residues. Germline-derived CDR1 and CDR2 are LGHDT and YNNKEL (reference sequence). CDR3 residues: CASSQEDREETQYF. The CDR3, as DNA: TGTGCCAGCAGCCAAGAGGACAGGGAAGAGACCCAGTACTTC.

J is TRBJ2-6 and V is TRBV20-1; the match to TRBD1 covers 9 bases. This CDR3 contains 18 residues. The trim removed 6 bases at V and 2 bases at J, leaving 14 bases unmatched. Germline-derived CDR1 and CDR2 are DFQATT and SNEGSKA (reference sequence). This CDR3 is CSAPTGQGFLTGANVLTF. Written as DNA, the CDR3 is TGCAGTGCCCCGACCGGACAGGGGTTTCTCACTGGGGCCAACGTCCTGACTTTC.

This clonotype was recorded many times. The chain recombines TRBV5-1 with TRBJ2-7; D gene unclear. The CDR3 loop spans 14 amino acids. Deletions cut 0 bases from V and 2 bases from J, with 9 bases between. Germline V gives CDR1 SGHRS, CDR2 YFSETQ. The CDR3 loop is CASSLVVAPYEQYF. In DNA, the CDR3 is TGCGCCAGCAGCTTGGTGGTAGCCCCCTACGAGCAGTACTTC.

This clonotype was counted many times. This sequence joins TRBV5-1 and TRBJ2-3; D remains unclear. CDR1 and CDR2 from the germline V gene are SGHRS and YFSETQ. This CDR3 has 14 residues. The V and J ends lost 1 base and 2 bases respectively, with 8 bases between them. The CDR3 loop is CASSLSPTTDTQYF. In DNA form, the CDR3 reads TGCGCCAGCAGCTTGAGCCCCACCACAGATACGCAGTATTTT.

The chain is built from TRBV29-1 and TRBJ2-7; possibly TRBD1 or TRBD2 for D (6 bases each). The CDR3 length is 13 residues. Per the germline V gene, CDR1 is SQVTM and CDR2 is ANQGSEA. Trimming cost V 4 bases and J 2 bases, with 12 bases left between them. CDR3 sequence (DNA): TGCAGCGTTGTCGGAGGGGGTACCTACGAGCAGTACTTC. Its protein is CSVVGGGTYEQYF.

This clonotype was seen only a few times. This sequence joins TRBV28 and TRBJ2-3; TRBD2 agrees at 13 bases. The junction had 6 bases not matched to a gene; V was cut back by 6 bases and J by 3 bases. The V gene's germline CDR1 is MDHEN and CDR2 SYDVKM. The CDR3 sequence is 16 residues long. CDR3 in amino acids: CASRGGTSGTTDTQYF. The CDR3 region has the DNA TGTGCCAGCAGGGGAGGGACTAGCGGGACAACAGATACGCAGTATTTT.

This clonotype occurred many times. The gene calls are TRBV6-5 and TRBJ1-3; 9 bases agree with TRBD1. The trim removed 6 bases at V and 2 bases at J, leaving 8 bases unmatched. Germline loops: CDR1 MNHEY, CDR2 SVGAGI. The CDR3 contains 16 residues. The CDR3 DNA reads as TGTGCCAGCAGACCAGGGACAGGGCAAGCTGGAAACACCATATATTTT. It codes for CASRPGTGQAGNTIYF.